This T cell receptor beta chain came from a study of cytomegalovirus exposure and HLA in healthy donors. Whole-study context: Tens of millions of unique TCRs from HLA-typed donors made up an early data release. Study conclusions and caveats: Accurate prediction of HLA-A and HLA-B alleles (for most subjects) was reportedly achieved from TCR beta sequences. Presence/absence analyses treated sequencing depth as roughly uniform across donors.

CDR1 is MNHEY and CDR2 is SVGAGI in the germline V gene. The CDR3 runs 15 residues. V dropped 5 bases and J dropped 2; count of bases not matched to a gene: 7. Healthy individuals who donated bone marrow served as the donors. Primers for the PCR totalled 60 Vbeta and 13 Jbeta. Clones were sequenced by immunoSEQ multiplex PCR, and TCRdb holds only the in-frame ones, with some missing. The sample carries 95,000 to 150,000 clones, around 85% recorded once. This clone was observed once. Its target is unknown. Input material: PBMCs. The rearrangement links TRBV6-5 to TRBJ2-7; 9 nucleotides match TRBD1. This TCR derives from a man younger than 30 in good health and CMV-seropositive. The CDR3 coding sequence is TGTGCCAGCAGTGCCTCCGGGACAGGGACCTACGAGCAGTACTTC. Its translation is CASSASGTGTYEQYF.